The clone carrying this T cell receptor (beta chain) was seen only a few times. Its antigen remains unknown. In the study's own analysis: Samples held a median of approximately 96,000 TCRs, range roughly 20,000–750,000. One entry per CDR3 protein results from TCRdb running MiXCR on the RACE reads. These V and J calls rely on TCRdb rather than the paper's analysis. The repertoire holds about 94,000 distinct CDR3 sequences, with approximately 8.6% as singletons. Trimming shortened V by 3 bases and J by 0 bases, and 12 bases separated the two germline ends. The CDR3 runs 16 residues. CDR1 is SGHTA, CDR2 FQGNSA, per germline. This specimen comes from a study of human T cells and chemical hapten exposure. Background on the study: TCR yields per sample varied mostly from small pooled library volume differences.

Time point indicated: patch test 2, 6 weeks after DPC sensitization. This sample's treatment: therapeutic diphenylcyclopropenone sensitization with weekly scalp DPC. Whole-study findings and limits: With regard to DPC sensitization, TCRs above 1 in 1000 frequency did not change. Expanded TCRs grouped into significantly more large CDR3 similarity clusters than controls produced.

V and J are TRBV7-2 and TRBJ2-1; D gene ambiguous. The receptor's source is a woman aged 40 to 50 with alopecia areata. Some clones in this sample may be carry-over from other donors' samples. The sample in question was whole blood, obtained in connection with sensitization to the hapten diphenylcyclopropenone (DPC). The CDR3 DNA sequence: TGTGCCAGCAGCTTCCTTGGCCGGAGCTCCTACAATGAGCAGTTCTTC. Protein sequence: CASSFLGRSSYNEQFF. Full variable domain (outside the CDR3, taken from reference TRBV7-2 and TRBJ2-1): GAGVSQSPSNKVTEKGKDVELRCDPISGHTALYWYRQSLGQGLEFLIYFQGNSAPDKSGLPSDRFSAERTGGSVSTLTIQRTQQEDSAVYLCASSFLGRSSYNEQFFGPGTRLTVL.